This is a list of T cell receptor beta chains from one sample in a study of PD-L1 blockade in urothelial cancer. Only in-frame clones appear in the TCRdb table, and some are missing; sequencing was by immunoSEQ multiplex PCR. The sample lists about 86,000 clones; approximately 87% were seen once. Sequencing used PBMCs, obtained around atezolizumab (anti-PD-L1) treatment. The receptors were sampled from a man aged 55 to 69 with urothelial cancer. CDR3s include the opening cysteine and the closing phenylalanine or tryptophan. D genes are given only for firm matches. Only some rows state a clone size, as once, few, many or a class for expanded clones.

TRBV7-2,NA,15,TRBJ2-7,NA,CASSLVAEISYEQYF,TGTGCCAGCAGCTTAGTGGCGGAGATCTCCTACGAGCAGTACTTC
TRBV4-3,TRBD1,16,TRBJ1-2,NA,CASSRITRDRAGGYTF,TGCGCCAGCAGCAGAATTACCCGGGACAGGGCAGGTGGCTACACCTTC
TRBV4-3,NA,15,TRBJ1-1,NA,CASSQEVRVNTEAFF,TGCGCCAGCAGCCAAGAAGTCCGGGTGAACACTGAAGCTTTCTTT
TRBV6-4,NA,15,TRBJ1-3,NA,CASSDLTGYVDTIYF,TGTGCCAGCAGTGACCTGACAGGATATGTGGACACCATATATTTT
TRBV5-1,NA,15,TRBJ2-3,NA,CASAGTPFGTDTQYF,TGCGCCAGCGCCGGGACACCGTTTGGCACAGATACGCAGTATTTT
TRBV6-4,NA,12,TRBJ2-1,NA,CASSPGGPEQFF,TGTGCCAGCAGTCCAGGGGGGCCTGAGCAGTTCTTC
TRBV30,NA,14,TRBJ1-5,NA,CAWSEGGLHQPQHF,TGTGCCTGGAGCGAAGGAGGACTGCATCAGCCCCAGCATTTT
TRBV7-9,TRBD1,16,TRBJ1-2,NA,CASSLGTGLGPYGYTF,TGTGCCAGCAGCTTAGGGACAGGGCTGGGACCCTATGGCTACACCTTC
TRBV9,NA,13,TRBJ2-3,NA,CASGYGSTDTQYF,TGTGCCAGCGGGTACGGGAGCACAGATACGCAGTATTTT
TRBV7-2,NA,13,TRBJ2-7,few,CASSLVAAGEQYF,TGTGCCAGCAGCTTAGTAGCAGCTGGCGAGCAGTACTTC
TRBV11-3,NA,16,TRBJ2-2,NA,CASSPGSSTNTGELFF,TGTGCCAGCAGCCCGGGGAGCTCAACTAACACCGGGGAGCTGTTTTTT
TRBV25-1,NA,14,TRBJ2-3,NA,CASSEGGNTDTQYF,TGTGCCAGCTCGGAGGGGGGGAACACAGATACGCAGTATTTT
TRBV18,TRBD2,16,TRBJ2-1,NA,CASSLGTAVAGIEQFF,TGTGCCAGCTCACTCGGGACGGCTGTAGCGGGAATTGAGCAGTTCTTC
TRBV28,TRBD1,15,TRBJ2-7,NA,CASSSAGTGTYEQYF,TGTGCCAGCAGTTCCGCCGGGACAGGGACCTACGAGCAGTACTTC
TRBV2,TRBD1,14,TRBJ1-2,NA,CASRGQGVDYGYTF,TGTGCCAGCAGAGGACAGGGGGTAGACTATGGCTACACCTTC
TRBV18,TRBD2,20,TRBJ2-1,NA,CASSPQVGLAGAPSYNEQFF,TGTGCCAGCTCACCACAGGTCGGACTAGCGGGCGCTCCCTCCTACAATGAGCAGTTCTTC
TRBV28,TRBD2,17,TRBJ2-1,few,CASSLKGRVAGVKEQFF,TGTGCCAGCAGTTTAAAGGGGAGGGTAGCGGGAGTAAAAGAGCAGTTCTTC
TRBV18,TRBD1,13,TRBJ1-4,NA,CASSRDSREKLFF,TGTGCCAGCTCACGGGACAGTAGGGAAAAACTGTTTTTT
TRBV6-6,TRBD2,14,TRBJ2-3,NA,CASRAGASTDTQYF,TGTGCCAGCCGAGCGGGAGCCAGCACAGATACGCAGTATTTT
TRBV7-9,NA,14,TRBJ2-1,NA,CASSYGSVNNEQFF,TGTGCCAGCAGCTACGGTTCCGTAAACAATGAGCAGTTCTTC
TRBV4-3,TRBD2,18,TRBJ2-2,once,CASSQWVAGGSNTGELFF,TGCGCCAGCAGCCAATGGGTAGCGGGAGGATCGAACACCGGGGAGCTGTTTTTT
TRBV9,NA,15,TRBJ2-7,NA,CASSVETDPQAEQYF,TGTGCCAGCAGCGTAGAGACAGACCCCCAGGCCGAGCAGTACTTC
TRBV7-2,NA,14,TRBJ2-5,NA,CASSLGGAQETQYF,TGTGCCAGCAGCCTGGGGGGAGCCCAAGAGACCCAGTACTTC
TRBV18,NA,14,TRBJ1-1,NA,CASSAQGANTEAFF,TGTGCCAGCTCCGCACAGGGCGCGAACACTGAAGCTTTCTTT
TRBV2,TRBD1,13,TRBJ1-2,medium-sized,CANTDRSYYGYTF,TGTGCCAACACGGACAGGAGTTACTATGGCTACACCTTC
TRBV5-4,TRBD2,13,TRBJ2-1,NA,CASSFSGGDEQFF,TGTGCCAGCAGCTTTAGCGGGGGGGATGAGCAGTTCTTC